These 24 T cell receptor delta chains came from one sample sequenced in a study of Vδ1+ human thymocytes (dated by TCRdb to the late 2010s). The research as a whole found: In contrast to oligoclonal peripheral blood repertoires, thymic TRG and TRD repertoires appeared to be highly polyclonal with Gaussian CDR3 length distributions.

These receptors are not linked to any known antigen. The listed sequencing device is Illumina MiSeq. RNA was extracted with the RNeasy mini kit and reverse transcribed using Superscript III. CDR3 amplicons were generated by multiplex PCR with pooled V-gene forward primers and a constant-region reverse primer carrying Illumina adaptor overhangs. Via CATT, TCRdb reprocessed the public reads, and rows with identical DNA were then joined. Here the sample has roughly 76,000 delta-chain clones; approximately 30% occur a single time. The top ten constitute about 0.24% of the sample. The specimen was Vdelta1+ gamma-delta thymocytes from the thymus. The intended sense of this specimen's cell subset or site label: FACS-sorted CD3+ TCRalphabeta- TCRVdelta1+ TCRVdelta2- thymocytes. The receptors here all came from a boy less than two years old who had congenital heart surgery.

This clone was observed once. The chain uses TRDV1 and TRDJ1; possible D gene TRDD3, 5 bases. Germline lookup yields CDR1 TSWWSYY and CDR2 QGS. The V gene lost 7 bases and the J gene lost 0 bases, with 15 bases spanning the gap. The CDR3 is 15 amino acids. CDR3 sequence reads: CALESTGAYTDKLIF. CDR3 DNA: TGTGCTCTTGAAAGCACGGGGGCGTACACCGATAAACTCATCTTT.

The chain is built from TRDV1 and TRDJ1; D assignment may be TRDD2 or TRDD3 (6 bases each). This CDR3 comprises 21 residues. Germline CDR1 is TSWWSYY and CDR2 is QGS. With 0 bases removed from V and 0 bases from J, the gap between germline ends came to 26 bases. DNA for the CDR3: TGTGCTCTTGGGGAACTATGGGGGTCCTACGGACTTACCCCGTACACCGATAAACTCATCTTT. The encoded protein is CALGELWGSYGLTPYTDKLIF.

This clone was picked up a small number of times. The rearrangement joins TRDV1 to TRDJ1, with TRDD2 as a possible D gene (8 bases). The V end was cut by 4 bases, the J end by 3 bases, with 39 bases between. Germline V gives CDR1 TSWWSYY, CDR2 QGS. The CDR3 contains 23 residues. The CDR3 region has the DNA TGTGCTCTTGGGGCCCCCATTAAGGCCTTCCTATGGACTGGGGATCCGTCGGCCGATAAACTCATCTTT. As protein: CALGAPIKAFLWTGDPSADKLIF.

In this sample, this clone turned up a few times. At one end the junction does not follow the germline gene, possibly because of a read error. This CDR3 is also generated by other DNA sequences in the sample. The chain has TRDV1 and TRDJ1, with 10 nucleotides matching TRDD3. The germline V gene has CDR1 TSWWSYY and CDR2 QGS. There are 22 residues in the CDR3. The CDR3 spells CALGTWAVVHRSGGYSTDKLIF. The CDR3 DNA sequence: TGTGCTCTTGGGACCTGGGCGGTCGTCCACCGATCTGGGGGATATAGCACCGATAAACTCATCTTC.

The chain has TRDV1 and TRDJ1; TRDD3 agrees at 11 bases. V dropped 0 bases and J dropped 2; count of bases not matched to a gene: 11. This CDR3 spans 19 amino acids. The germline CDR1 and CDR2 sequences are TSWWSYY and QGS. DNA of the CDR3: TGTGCTCTTGGGGAACTCGGCCCTACTGGGGGATATGGGACCGATAAACTCATCTTT. Protein sequence: CALGELGPTGGYGTDKLIF.

This clone turned up a few times. This sample includes further DNA sequences coding for the same CDR3. The chain recombines TRDV2 with TRDJ1; a possible D gene is TRDD3 (10 bases). This CDR3 is 22 amino acids long. CDR1 is GEAIGNYY and CDR2 is EKD in the germline V gene. Trimming left V 0 bases short and J 0 bases short, with 31 bases between. CDR3 nucleotides: TGTGCCTGTGACACCGTCCTTCCTACGAGATGGGGGATACAAGCATACACCGATAAACTCATCTTT. Translated, it gives CACDTVLPTRWGIQAYTDKLIF.

The chain has TRDV1 and TRDJ1, with 11 bases fitting TRDD3. Germline values: CDR1 TSWWSYY, CDR2 QGS. With V trimmed by 3 bases and J by 2 bases, 14 bases remained unmatched. This CDR3 region has 19 residues. The CDR3, as DNA: TGTGCTCTTGGGGAGTTCATTCCGATTTACTGGGGGATAACCGATAAACTCATCTTT. Its translation is CALGEFIPIYWGITDKLIF.

A note on this clone: At one end, the junction sequence differs from germline, possibly due to a read error. The chain joins TRDV1 to TRDJ1; TRDD3 matches at 13 bases. Looked up from germline, CDR1 is TSWWSYY and CDR2 is QGS. The CDR3 spans 18 residues. The CDR3 protein is CALGVRTVLGDTPDNLIF. In DNA, the CDR3 is TGTGCTCTTGGGGTCCGGACCGTACTGGGGGATACGCCCGATAACCTCATCTTT.

This clone was recorded at least ten times. The identical CDR3 is also encoded by other nucleotide sequences in the sample. The rearrangement joins TRDV2 to TRDJ1, with D possibly matching TRDD3 (5 bases). V gave up 0 bases and J gave up 2 bases, with 15 bases separating them. CDR1 and CDR2 (germline): GEAIGNYY, EKD. This CDR3 spans 16 amino acids. CDR3 nucleotide sequence: TGTGCCTGTGACACCGAAGGACGGGGAGAGACCGATAAACTCATCTTT. Translating it yields CACDTEGRGETDKLIF.

This chain uses TRDV1 with TRDJ1; D is perhaps TRDD2 (7 bases). V was shortened by 7 bases and J by 0 bases, with 39 bases between the two germline ends. The CDR3 is made up of 23 amino acids. Per the germline V gene, CDR1 is TSWWSYY and CDR2 is QGS. The CDR3 region is CALAPIPFPTLAPGATDTDKLIF. The CDR3 coding sequence is TGTGCTCTTGCTCCGATTCCCTTTCCTACCTTAGCCCCTGGGGCCACAGACACCGATAAACTCATCTTT.

To note about this clone: A much larger clone lies a single base off, so this may be a read error. This sample also contains other DNA sequences that code for the same CDR3. V usage is TRDV2 and J usage is TRDJ1, with 8 nucleotides matching TRDD3. Looked up from germline, CDR1 is GEAIGNYY and CDR2 is EKD. The CDR3 has 17 amino acids. V trimming: 1 base; J trimming: 3 bases; junction bases outside the gene matches: 12. This CDR3 reads CACDTGTGGSYADKLIF. CDR3 nucleotide sequence: TGTGCCTGTGACACGGGGACTGGGGGCTCGTACGCCGATAAACTCATCTTT.

This rearrangement joins TRDV1 to TRDJ1, with 10 bases identical to TRDD3. CDR1 TSWWSYY and CDR2 QGS come from the germline V gene. With 7 bases clipped from V and 0 bases from J, the junction kept 26 bases outside the gene matches. The CDR3 is 22 residues long. CDR3 nucleotides: TGTGCTCTTGTGTCACCTTCCTCTACGAAGGTTGGGGGATACCCGCACACCGATAAACTCATCTTT. Its translation: CALVSPSSTKVGGYPHTDKLIF.

The chain joins TRDV1 to TRDJ1; TRDD3 matches at 8 bases. Germline V gene lookup returns CDR1 TSWWSYY and CDR2 QGS. J gave up 0 bases and V 0 bases, and 12 bases lay outside the gene matches. This CDR3 region has 19 residues. The CDR3 reads CALGELRRGGCPHTDKLIF. The CDR3 DNA sequence: TGTGCTCTTGGGGAACTACGGCGTGGGGGATGTCCCCACACCGATAAACTCATCTTT.

Remarks on this clone: Other DNA sequences in this specimen translate into the identical CDR3. V gene TRDV1 combines with J gene TRDJ1, with 9 bases lining up with TRDD3. Per the germline V gene, CDR1 is TSWWSYY and CDR2 is QGS. The length of the CDR3 is 16 residues. Trimming cost V 5 bases and J 4 bases; bases outside gene matches: 11. CDR3 sequence: CALGQVLGERFDKLIF. The CDR3, as DNA: TGTGCTCTTGGGCAAGTACTGGGGGAGCGGTTCGATAAACTCATCTTT.

In its sample, this clone was seen a few times. The rearrangement joins TRDV1 to TRDJ1; 13 bases align to TRDD3. Per the germline V gene, CDR1 is TSWWSYY and CDR2 is QGS. The CDR3 spans 24 residues. J lost 0 bases, V lost 0 bases, and 22 bases had no gene match. The CDR3 bases are TGTGCTCTTGGGGAACTACGGTACTACTGGGGGATACGCCTTCCTGTGGAGTACACCGATAAACTCATCTTT. Translating gives CALGELRYYWGIRLPVEYTDKLIF.

In this sample, this clone turned up a few times. The chain couples TRDV2 to TRDJ3; 13 nucleotides agree with TRDD3. In germline, CDR1 is GEAIGNYY, CDR2 EKD. V shed 0 bases and J 1 base; nucleotides not matched to a gene: 8. This CDR3 comprises 21 residues. CDR3 protein: CACDTAYWGIRGSWDTRQMFF. For the CDR3, the DNA is TGTGCCTGTGACACCGCTTACTGGGGGATACGCGGGTCCTGGGACACCCGACAGATGTTTTTC.

This clone was seen more than once but under ten times. V is TRDV1 and J is TRDJ1, with TRDD3 identical over 9 bases. V lost 2 bases and J lost 2; bases outside the gene matches: 18. The CDR3 is 20 amino acids. Germline V gene lookup returns CDR1 TSWWSYY and CDR2 QGS. The CDR3 loop reads CALGECTWETCLGDTDKLIF. The CDR3 DNA reads as TGTGCTCTTGGGGAATGCACCTGGGAGACTTGCCTGGGGGATACCGATAAACTCATCTTT.

The chain uses TRDV1 and TRDJ1; 9 nucleotides align to TRDD3. The CDR3 contains 23 residues. CDR1 and CDR2 (germline): TSWWSYY, QGS. Trimming took 1 base from V and 0 from J; bases not matched to a gene: 24. CDR3 sequence (DNA): TGTGCTCTTGGGGAACCGAACCTTCCCTCGCCGCCCGACCACTGGGGGAACACCGATAAACTCATCTTT. Protein sequence: CALGEPNLPSPPDHWGNTDKLIF.

This chain links TRDV1 with TRDJ1; possibly TRDD3 for D (5 bases). The V and J ends lost 4 bases and 0 bases respectively, with 30 bases between them. The CDR3 spans 21 residues. CDR1 is TSWWSYY, CDR2 QGS, per germline. CDR3 DNA sequence: TGTGCTCTTGGGGTTCCCCCCTCCGTCGGGATTGGAGGTCTGTACACCGATAAACTCATCTTT. Its protein product is CALGVPPSVGIGGLYTDKLIF.

This clone was seen a handful of times. The V call is TRDV1, the J call TRDJ1, with 8 positions matching TRDD3. This CDR3 comprises 17 residues. Germline loops: CDR1 TSWWSYY, CDR2 QGS. Trimming removed 0 bases from V and 7 bases from J; junction bases left unmatched: 13. CDR3 in amino acids: CALGELSPAPWGSKLIF. CDR3 DNA: TGTGCTCTTGGGGAACTTAGTCCTGCGCCCTGGGGGAGTAAACTCATCTTT.

Only a few counts were recorded for this clone. The chain links TRDV1 to TRDJ1, with TRDD3 matching 13 bases. The CDR3 has 32 residues. In germline, CDR1 is TSWWSYY, CDR2 QGS. With 0 bases clipped from V and 0 bases from J, the junction kept 46 bases outside the gene matches. DNA for the CDR3: TGTGCTCTTGGGGAACTCGGGTGGAAGACCCGGAAAGGCCTTCCTACACTGGGGGATACGCGTGTCCCGCCAGAGTACACCGATAAACTCATCTTT. Protein sequence: CALGELGWKTRKGLPTLGDTRVPPEYTDKLIF.

V gene TRDV1 combines with J gene TRDJ1; TRDD3 matches at 9 bases. V shed 0 bases, J shed 0 bases, and the junction held 14 bases outside the gene matches. CDR1 and CDR2 (germline): TSWWSYY, QGS. The CDR3 has 20 amino acids. CDR3 protein: CALGELFLPWGISYTDKLIF. In nucleotides, the CDR3 is TGTGCTCTTGGGGAACTATTCCTACCCTGGGGGATTTCGTACACCGATAAACTCATCTTT.

The V call is TRDV1, the J call TRDJ1, with 9 positions matching TRDD2. This CDR3 has 17 amino acids. J lost 0 bases, V lost 0 bases, and 5 bases had no gene match. The germline V gene encodes CDR1 TSWWSYY and CDR2 QGS. The CDR3 coding sequence is TGTGCTCTTGGGGAACTCCTTCCTACCGGTTACACCGATAAACTCATCTTT. Its translation is CALGELLPTGYTDKLIF.

The rearrangement uses TRDV1 and TRDJ1, with D perhaps matching TRDD2 (7 bases). The ends were cut back, 0 bases at V and 0 bases at J, with 32 bases in the middle. This CDR3 comprises 23 residues. Germline lookup yields CDR1 TSWWSYY and CDR2 QGS. As DNA, the CDR3 is TGTGCTCTTGGGGAACTCGTAGATGTTCCTACTCGGATACAAACCCTGTACACCGATAAACTCATCTTT. The encoded protein is CALGELVDVPTRIQTLYTDKLIF.